A selection of T cell receptor beta chains follows, all from one sample in a study of cytomegalovirus exposure and HLA in healthy donors. Only in-frame clones appear in the TCRdb table, and some are missing; sequencing was by immunoSEQ multiplex PCR. The repertoire consists of roughly 75,000 clones, with around 94% occurring once and the leading ten covering 2.5% to 3.5%. Sequencing used PBMCs. The receptors stem from a woman aged 18-29 years in good health and CMV-seropositive. The CDR3 runs from the conserved cysteine through the conserved F or W. D genes are given only for firm matches. Clone size is not always given. Where it is, it says once, few, many or a class for expanded clones.

v_call: TRBV5-6; clone_size: few; j_call: TRBJ2-5; d_call: TRBD2; cdr3_nt: TGTGCCAGCAGCTTGGTCGCTAGCGGGAGGGAGACCCAGTACTTC; cdr3_aa: CASSLVASGRETQYF
v_call: TRBV2; clone_size: NA; j_call: TRBJ2-7; d_call: NA; cdr3_nt: TGTGCCAGCAGTGAAGGACAGCCGCCTTCCTACGAGCAGTACTTC; cdr3_aa: CASSEGQPPSYEQYF
v_call: TRBV5-1; clone_size: NA; j_call: TRBJ1-2; d_call: NA; cdr3_nt: TGCGCCAGCAGCCCCATGGGGGGAACTGGCTACACCTTC; cdr3_aa: CASSPMGGTGYTF
v_call: TRBV4-3; clone_size: NA; j_call: TRBJ2-5; d_call: NA; cdr3_nt: TGCGCCAGCAGCCAAGATAGGATCGGGTGGGAGACCCAGTACTTC; cdr3_aa: CASSQDRIGWETQYF
v_call: TRBV7-3; clone_size: NA; j_call: TRBJ2-6; d_call: TRBD1; cdr3_nt: TGTGCCAGCAGCCGGACAGGGGGCCTCTCTGGGGCCAACGTCCTGACTTTC; cdr3_aa: CASSRTGGLSGANVLTF
v_call: TRBV5-1; clone_size: NA; j_call: TRBJ1-1; d_call: TRBD1; cdr3_nt: TGCGCCAGCAGCTCCTGGACAGGGAACACTGAAGCTTTCTTT; cdr3_aa: CASSSWTGNTEAFF
v_call: TRBV18; clone_size: NA; j_call: TRBJ2-2; d_call: TRBD1; cdr3_nt: TGTGCCAGCTCACCTGCGACAGGGATGAACACCGGGGAGCTGTTTTTT; cdr3_aa: CASSPATGMNTGELFF
v_call: TRBV6-1; clone_size: NA; j_call: TRBJ2-1; d_call: NA; cdr3_nt: TGTGCCAGCAGGGCAGGGACTAGCAGGGGGCATGAGCAGTTCTTC; cdr3_aa: CASRAGTSRGHEQFF
v_call: TRBV5-1; clone_size: few; j_call: TRBJ1-4; d_call: NA; cdr3_nt: TGCGCCAGCAGCTTGGGAGGGGGGGCCGATGAAAAACTGTTTTTT; cdr3_aa: CASSLGGGADEKLFF
v_call: TRBV11-3; clone_size: NA; j_call: TRBJ2-7; d_call: TRBD1; cdr3_nt: TGTGCCAGCAGCTCCCGACAGGGAGCAGGCGAGCAGTACTTC; cdr3_aa: CASSSRQGAGEQYF
v_call: TRBV6-1; clone_size: NA; j_call: TRBJ2-2; d_call: TRBD1; cdr3_nt: TGTGCCAGCAGTGGGACAGGTAACGCGAACACCGGGGAGCTGTTTTTT; cdr3_aa: CASSGTGNANTGELFF
v_call: TRBV7-9; clone_size: NA; j_call: TRBJ1-2; d_call: TRBD1; cdr3_nt: TGTGCCAGCAGCTTAGGGGGGACAGTTCCCAACTATGGCTACACCTTC; cdr3_aa: CASSLGGTVPNYGYTF
v_call: TRBV5-5; clone_size: NA; j_call: TRBJ2-3; d_call: TRBD2; cdr3_nt: TGTGCCAGCAGCTTGGTACTAGCGGGGGGCACAGATACGCAGTATTTT; cdr3_aa: CASSLVLAGGTDTQYF
v_call: TRBV19; clone_size: NA; j_call: TRBJ2-1; d_call: NA; cdr3_nt: TGTGCCAGTAGTATAATTCCCTTTGCTATGCAGCGGTTCTTC; cdr3_aa: CASSIIPFAMQRFF
v_call: TRBV5-6; clone_size: NA; j_call: TRBJ2-7; d_call: NA; cdr3_nt: TGTGCCAGCAGCTTGGGCACAGAGTCCTACGAGCAGTACTTC; cdr3_aa: CASSLGTESYEQYF
v_call: TRBV29-1; clone_size: NA; j_call: TRBJ2-1; d_call: TRBD1; cdr3_nt: TGCAGCGTTGGCCCCGGGACAGGGGACAATGAGCAGTTCTTC; cdr3_aa: CSVGPGTGDNEQFF
v_call: TRBV19; clone_size: NA; j_call: TRBJ2-1; d_call: TRBD1; cdr3_nt: TGTGCCACCCTCGACAGGGACTCCTACAATGAGCAGTTCTTC; cdr3_aa: CATLDRDSYNEQFF
v_call: TRBV6-1; clone_size: NA; j_call: TRBJ2-2; d_call: TRBD1; cdr3_nt: TGTGCCAGCAGCGTACAGGGGGCTCGCACCGGGGAGCTGTTTTTT; cdr3_aa: CASSVQGARTGELFF
v_call: TRBV28; clone_size: NA; j_call: TRBJ1-1; d_call: TRBD1; cdr3_nt: TGTGCCAGCAGTCACCGTGGACAGGGGGTCACTGAAGCTTTCTTT; cdr3_aa: CASSHRGQGVTEAFF
v_call: TRBV5-1; clone_size: NA; j_call: TRBJ2-7; d_call: NA; cdr3_nt: TGCGCCAGCAGCTTGTATGCCTACGAGCAGTACTTC; cdr3_aa: CASSLYAYEQYF
v_call: TRBV7-7; clone_size: NA; j_call: TRBJ2-1; d_call: TRBD2; cdr3_nt: TGTGCCAGCAGCCTAGCGGACTCCCCCGGAGCGCAGTTCTTC; cdr3_aa: CASSLADSPGAQFF
v_call: TRBV28; clone_size: NA; j_call: TRBJ1-5; d_call: NA; cdr3_nt: TGTGCCAGCTTTCCGGGGCAGGGGCTGGCGGGCAATCAGCCCCAGCATTTT; cdr3_aa: CASFPGQGLAGNQPQHF
v_call: TRBV28; clone_size: NA; j_call: TRBJ1-1; d_call: NA; cdr3_nt: TGTGCCAGCAGTTTTTTACACGAAGCTTTCTTT; cdr3_aa: CASSFLHEAFF
v_call: TRBV5-4; clone_size: NA; j_call: TRBJ1-5; d_call: NA; cdr3_nt: TGTGCCAGCAGCTTCGGAGGGGTCGGTCAGCCCCAGCATTTT; cdr3_aa: CASSFGGVGQPQHF
v_call: TRBV7-2; clone_size: NA; j_call: TRBJ1-2; d_call: TRBD1; cdr3_nt: TGTGCCAGCAGCCTCGGGACAGGGGGTTTCTACACCTTC; cdr3_aa: CASSLGTGGFYTF
v_call: TRBV7-9; clone_size: NA; j_call: TRBJ1-3; d_call: NA; cdr3_nt: TGTGCCAGGGAGATAGAGTCTGGAAACACCATATATTTT; cdr3_aa: CAREIESGNTIYF
v_call: TRBV2; clone_size: NA; j_call: TRBJ1-5; d_call: NA; cdr3_nt: TGTGCCAGCAGTGCAGGCAGCCTACGCTCTGAGCCCCAGCATTTT; cdr3_aa: CASSAGSLRSEPQHF
v_call: TRBV19; clone_size: NA; j_call: TRBJ2-7; d_call: NA; cdr3_nt: TGTGCCAGTAGCTTTCGCCATCTCTCTAGGAGTACCTACGAGCAGTACTTC; cdr3_aa: CASSFRHLSRSTYEQYF
v_call: TRBV14; clone_size: NA; j_call: TRBJ1-2; d_call: NA; cdr3_nt: TGTGCCAGCAGCCAAGAACCGGGTGAGTATGGCTACACCTTC; cdr3_aa: CASSQEPGEYGYTF
v_call: TRBV28; clone_size: NA; j_call: TRBJ2-7; d_call: NA; cdr3_nt: TGTGCCAGCAGTCCATACAGGAGCTCCTACGAGCAGTACTTC; cdr3_aa: CASSPYRSSYEQYF
v_call: TRBV11-3; clone_size: NA; j_call: TRBJ1-1; d_call: NA; cdr3_nt: TGTGCCAGCAGCTTAGACGACAGCACTGAAGCTTTCTTT; cdr3_aa: CASSLDDSTEAFF
v_call: TRBV5-5; clone_size: once; j_call: TRBJ2-2; d_call: TRBD2; cdr3_nt: TGTGCCAGCAGCCCCAATCTAGCGGCCCGGGGCGGGGAGCTGTTTTTT; cdr3_aa: CASSPNLAARGGELFF
v_call: TRBV28; clone_size: NA; j_call: TRBJ2-5; d_call: TRBD2; cdr3_nt: TGTGCCAGCAGTTTAGGCGGGGGACACCAAGAGACCCAGTACTTC; cdr3_aa: CASSLGGGHQETQYF
v_call: TRBV29-1; clone_size: NA; j_call: TRBJ1-4; d_call: TRBD1; cdr3_nt: TGCAGCGCCCAAAGGGACAGTGGGGAAAAACTGTTTTTT; cdr3_aa: CSAQRDSGEKLFF
v_call: TRBV7-8; clone_size: NA; j_call: TRBJ1-2; d_call: NA; cdr3_nt: TGTGCCAGCAGCTCTCGCAGGGGCTACTATGGCTACACCTTC; cdr3_aa: CASSSRRGYYGYTF
v_call: TRBV5-1; clone_size: NA; j_call: TRBJ2-5; d_call: NA; cdr3_nt: TGCGCCAGCAGCAGTGGAGCGACCACTAGGGAGACCCAGTACTTC; cdr3_aa: CASSSGATTRETQYF
v_call: TRBV28; clone_size: once; j_call: TRBJ1-3; d_call: NA; cdr3_nt: TGTGCCAGCAGTTTGGGGGGGGTTGGAAACACCATATATTTT; cdr3_aa: CASSLGGVGNTIYF
v_call: TRBV18; clone_size: NA; j_call: TRBJ2-1; d_call: TRBD2; cdr3_nt: TGTGCCAGCTCACCCGGACTAGCGGACTACAATGAGCAGTTCTTC; cdr3_aa: CASSPGLADYNEQFF
v_call: TRBV7-8; clone_size: once; j_call: TRBJ1-4; d_call: TRBD1; cdr3_nt: TGTGCCAGCAGCGCACAGGGGATTGATGAAAAACTGTTTTTT; cdr3_aa: CASSAQGIDEKLFF
v_call: TRBV25-1; clone_size: NA; j_call: TRBJ2-3; d_call: TRBD1; cdr3_nt: TGTGCCAGCAGTGCCGGACAGGGGTCAGATACGCAGTATTTT; cdr3_aa: CASSAGQGSDTQYF
v_call: TRBV29-1; clone_size: NA; j_call: TRBJ2-1; d_call: TRBD2; cdr3_nt: TGCAGCGTTGGGGCGGCGGGAGGTTCCTACAATGAGCAGTTCTTC; cdr3_aa: CSVGAAGGSYNEQFF
v_call: TRBV7-9; clone_size: NA; j_call: TRBJ2-3; d_call: NA; cdr3_nt: TGTGCCAGCAGCCCTACAGATACGCAGTATTTT; cdr3_aa: CASSPTDTQYF
v_call: TRBV6-5; clone_size: NA; j_call: TRBJ1-2; d_call: NA; cdr3_nt: TGTGCCAGCAAGTGGGGGGACGGATGGGGCAATGGCTACACCTTC; cdr3_aa: CASKWGDGWGNGYTF
v_call: TRBV15; clone_size: NA; j_call: TRBJ1-2; d_call: NA; cdr3_nt: TGTGCCACCAGCAGAGATCGGGCGACAGGCGGCTATGGCTACACCTTC; cdr3_aa: CATSRDRATGGYGYTF
v_call: TRBV4-1; clone_size: NA; j_call: TRBJ1-1; d_call: TRBD1; cdr3_nt: TGCGCCAGCAGCCAAAACCCGGACAGGGGATCAACTGAAGCTTTCTTT; cdr3_aa: CASSQNPDRGSTEAFF
v_call: TRBV9; clone_size: NA; j_call: TRBJ1-4; d_call: NA; cdr3_nt: TGTGCCAGCAGCGTATCAGGGACTAATGAAAAACTGTTTTTT; cdr3_aa: CASSVSGTNEKLFF
v_call: TRBV7-9; clone_size: NA; j_call: TRBJ2-7; d_call: NA; cdr3_nt: TGTGCCAGCAGCCCGAGAGGGCCGGGCTACGAGCAGTACTTC; cdr3_aa: CASSPRGPGYEQYF
v_call: TRBV7-3; clone_size: once; j_call: TRBJ2-5; d_call: NA; cdr3_nt: TGTGCCAGCAGCTTAGGGGTCGGGCAGGGCCAAGAGACCCAGTACTTC; cdr3_aa: CASSLGVGQGQETQYF
v_call: TRBV7-2; clone_size: NA; j_call: TRBJ1-2; d_call: NA; cdr3_nt: TGTGCCAGCAGCTCGCAGGTGACAGCTAACTATGGCTACACCTTC; cdr3_aa: CASSSQVTANYGYTF
v_call: TRBV16; clone_size: few; j_call: TRBJ1-2; d_call: NA; cdr3_nt: TGTGCCAGCAGCCAAGACAGTCTTCGCGGCTACACCTTC; cdr3_aa: CASSQDSLRGYTF
v_call: TRBV6-5; clone_size: NA; j_call: TRBJ1-1; d_call: NA; cdr3_nt: TGTGCCAGCAGTTTGGGCCACCTCAACACTGAAGCTTTCTTT; cdr3_aa: CASSLGHLNTEAFF